Described below is a single T cell receptor (beta chain) sequence and its context. Clones were sequenced by immunoSEQ multiplex PCR, and TCRdb holds only the in-frame ones, with some missing. The sample consists of about 370,000 clones, approximately 92% of them appearing once. The source of the sample is a study of blood T cell repertoires in COVID-19. Germline CDR1 reads DFQATT; CDR2 reads SNEGSKA (reference sequence). The CDR3 has 16 amino acids. V dropped 3 bases and J dropped 4; count of bases not matched to a gene: 12. V gene TRBV20-1 combines with J gene TRBJ1-2; 9 bases agree with TRBD1. The receptor was isolated from a man between 18 and 35 years old who had recovered from COVID-19. Sequencing input: PBMCs or T cells enriched from blood (not recorded which). The CDR3 protein is CSASTTGGNPFYGYTF. CDR3 DNA: TGCAGTGCTAGTACGACAGGGGGAAACCCTTTCTATGGCTACACCTTC.